The 31 T cell receptor beta chains reported below all come from one sample, sequenced in a study of blood T cell repertoires in COVID-19. The repertoire was sequenced with immunoSEQ multiplex PCR; TCRdb's copy has only in-frame clones and lacks some. The data contain 120,000 or so clones, 90% of them seen just once; the ten biggest clones take up around 4%. Input material: peripheral blood. These receptors were collected from a woman aged 55 to 70 with COVID-19, enrolled during active disease.

This clone was picked up a small number of times. This chain links TRBV4-1 with TRBJ2-7, with unresolved D. CDR3 length: 14 residues. Trimming left V 1 base short and J 0 bases short, with 7 bases between. Germline values: CDR1 MGHRA, CDR2 YSYEKL. The DNA of the CDR3 is TGCGCCAGCAGCCAAGCGCAAGCCTCCTACGAGCAGTACTTC. As protein: CASSQAQASYEQYF.

V and J are TRBV18 and TRBJ1-2, with D uncertain. The CDR3 runs to 13 residues. With 2 bases removed from V and 4 bases from J, the gap between germline ends came to 8 bases. The V gene's germline CDR1 is KGHSH and CDR2 LQKENI. As DNA, the CDR3 is TGTGCCAGCTCACCATTCCCACTCTATGGCTACACCTTC. Translated, it gives CASSPFPLYGYTF.

V and J are TRBV5-1 and TRBJ1-2, with no clear D. Trimming removed 6 bases at V and 2 bases at J, with 11 bases between. CDR1 and CDR2 (germline): SGHRS, YFSETQ. The CDR3 is 13 residues long. CDR3 sequence (DNA): TGCGCCAGCACCCTTGGGCTGAACTATGGCTACACCTTC. It codes for CASTLGLNYGYTF.

The rearrangement uses TRBV9 and TRBJ1-1; D is undetermined. This CDR3 is built from 16 residues. Trimming cost V 4 bases and J 10 bases, with 26 bases left between them. Germline-derived CDR1 and CDR2 are SGDLS and YYNGEE. In DNA form, the CDR3 reads TGTGCCAGCAGCCCAAGGAGGGATTTGAGTTCCTTTGGAGCTTTCTTT. Its protein is CASSPRRDLSSFGAFF.

This rearrangement joins TRBV5-1 to TRBJ2-1; perhaps TRBD2 as D (6 bases). V was trimmed by 5 bases and J by 4 bases, leaving 16 bases between them. Germline assignment: CDR1 SGHRS and CDR2 YFSETQ. CDR3 length equals 15 residues. The CDR3 bases are TGCGCCAGCAGTCTTAGCGGAGACCTTTACAATGAGCAGTTCTTC. This gives the protein CASSLSGDLYNEQFF.

This chain connects TRBV4-3 to TRBJ2-3; 11 positions agree with TRBD2. The junction had 8 bases not matched to a gene; V was cut back by 0 bases and J by 0 bases. The CDR3 sequence is 19 residues long. CDR1 is LGHNA, CDR2 YSLEER, per germline. The CDR3 sequence: CASSQDPTSGGISTDTQYF. In DNA form, the CDR3 reads TGCGCCAGCAGCCAAGATCCAACTAGCGGGGGAATAAGCACAGATACGCAGTATTTT.

The chain combines TRBV30 with TRBJ2-7; 10 bases agree with TRBD1. Germline V CDR1 and CDR2: GTSNPN, SVGIG (reference sequence). The CDR3 totals 14 residues. V shed 2 bases and J 4 bases; nucleotides not matched to a gene: 5. The CDR3 nucleotides are TGTGCCTGGAGTTTTGGGACAGGGGCTTACGAGCAGTACTTC. Translated: CAWSFGTGAYEQYF.

The rearrangement joins TRBV14 to TRBJ1-6; 10 bases match TRBD1. The CDR3 contains 15 residues. The germline gives CDR1 SGHDN, CDR2 FVKESK. V was pared by 3 bases and J by 9 bases, with 5 bases of the junction left unmatched. The CDR3 coding sequence is TGTGCCAGCAGCCATACGACAGGGGGCAGTTCACCCCTCCACTTT. It is translated as CASSHTTGGSSPLHF.

This chain uses TRBV3-1 (or the pseudogene TRBV3-2) with TRBJ1-2, with D unclear. The germline V gene has CDR1 LGHDT and CDR2 YNNKEL (reference sequence). V lost 3 bases and J lost 6, with 11 bases in between. CDR3 length equals 13 residues. CDR3 in DNA: TGTGCCAGCAGCCATGAGACACCAAATGGCTACACCTTC. Encoded protein: CASSHETPNGYTF.

The rearrangement uses TRBV14 and TRBJ2-7, with a tentative D call TRBD1 (6 bases). Germline lookup yields CDR1 SGHDN and CDR2 FVKESK. The CDR3 has 16 amino acids. Trimming took 1 base from V and 3 from J, leaving 16 bases between them. The CDR3 sequence is CASSQGLGRGRYEQYF. The CDR3 DNA is TGTGCCAGCAGCCAAGGTTTGGGCAGGGGACGCTACGAGCAGTACTTC.

CDR3: CATSREDHQRGYEQYF. CDR3 nucleotide sequence: TGTGCCACCAGCAGAGAAGACCACCAGCGGGGGTACGAGCAGTACTTC. J is TRBJ2-7 and V is TRBV15; 8 bases match TRBD2. In germline, CDR1 is LNHNV, CDR2 YYDKDF (reference sequence). The CDR3 has 16 residues. The V gene end was trimmed by 0 bases and the J gene end by 4 bases; junction bases not matched to a gene: 8.

The chain uses TRBV9 and TRBJ1-5, with a tentative D call TRBD1 (5 bases). The germline gives CDR1 SGDLS, CDR2 YYNGEE. Trimming took 3 bases from V and 9 from J, leaving 16 bases between them. The CDR3 is 14 residues long. The CDR3 sequence is CASSAGTPGGPQHF. CDR3 nucleotides: TGTGCCAGCAGCGCCGGGACCCCCGGGGGGCCCCAGCATTTT.

The rearrangement uses TRBV30 and TRBJ1-4; possible D gene TRBD1, 6 bases. In germline, CDR1 is GTSNPN, CDR2 SVGIG (reference sequence). V was clipped by 2 bases and J by 7 bases, with 8 bases between them. The CDR3 length is 12 residues. The CDR3 DNA follows: TGTGCCTGGAGTTCACAGGGTGAAAAACTGTTTTTT. As protein: CAWSSQGEKLFF.

The rearrangement links TRBV7-2 to TRBJ2-5; TRBD1 agrees at 10 bases. The CDR3 extends over 17 amino acids. CDR1 SGHTA and CDR2 FQGNSA come from the germline V gene. The V gene end was trimmed by 5 bases and the J gene end by 4 bases; junction bases not matched to a gene: 13. The CDR3 protein is CASSPVGSGTGVETQYF. In DNA form, the CDR3 reads TGTGCCAGCAGCCCAGTCGGGTCCGGGACAGGGGTAGAGACCCAGTACTTC.

V and J are TRBV11-3 and TRBJ2-7; D is perhaps TRBD1 (6 bases). Trimming cost V 0 bases and J 5 bases, with 8 bases left between them. CDR1 is SGHNT, CDR2 YENEEA, per germline. This CDR3 is 13 amino acids long. This CDR3 reads CASSLEQGDEQYF. CDR3 bases: TGTGCCAGCAGCTTAGAACAGGGCGACGAGCAGTACTTC.

The V gene is TRBV18, the J gene TRBJ1-1; no clear D gene. Trimming took off 4 bases at V and 1 base at J, with 7 bases between the two ends. The germline CDR1 and CDR2 sequences are KGHSH and LQKENI. The CDR3 loop spans 13 amino acids. The CDR3 loop is CASSLDKNTEAFF. The CDR3 DNA follows: TGTGCCAGCTCACTAGACAAGAACACTGAAGCTTTCTTT. The full variable domain, its missing parts supplied by reference TRBV18 and TRBJ1-1, is NAGVMQNPRHLVRRRGQEARLRCSPMKGHSHVYWYRQLPEEGLKFMVYLQKENIIDESGMPKERFSAEFPKEGPSILRIQQVVRGDSAAYFCASSLDKNTEAFFGQGTRLTVV.

The chain links TRBV10-3 to TRBJ1-6, with 7 bases fitting TRBD1. The CDR3 is 15 amino acids. The V segment lost 2 bases and the J segment 14 bases; nucleotides outside the gene matches: 12. CDR1 and CDR2 (germline): ENHRY, SYGVKD. The CDR3 spells CAISEGQGDWNTLHF. In DNA form, the CDR3 reads TGTGCCATCAGTGAGGGGCAGGGGGATTGGAACACCCTCCACTTT.

This chain connects TRBV2 to TRBJ1-2; D not certain. This CDR3 has 14 amino acids. V was cut by 2 bases and J by 4 bases, with 11 bases left in between. The germline CDR1 and CDR2 sequences are SNHLY and FYNNEI. CDR3 DNA sequence: TGTGCCAGCAGTGAAAGACCCGGCGGCTATGGCTACACCTTC. Translated: CASSERPGGYGYTF. Variable domain in full (rest from reference TRBV2 and TRBJ1-2): EPEVTQTPSHQVTQMGQEVILRCVPISNHLYFYWYRQILGQKVEFLVSFYNNEISEKSEIFDDQFSVERPDGSNFTLKIRSTKLEDSAMYFCASSERPGGYGYTFGSGTRLTVV.

This clone appeared a single time. The rearrangement links TRBV5-1 to TRBJ1-1; 8 bases map to TRBD1. Germline V gene sequence: CDR1 SGHRS, CDR2 YFSETQ. With V trimmed by 4 bases and J by 0 bases, 8 bases remained unmatched. This CDR3 is built from 16 residues. The DNA of the CDR3 is TGCGCCAGCAGCCCTTTATCGACAGGGGTGAACACTGAAGCTTTCTTT. Its translation: CASSPLSTGVNTEAFF. The whole variable domain, remainder taken from reference TRBV5-1 and TRBJ1-1, is KAGVTQTPRYLIKTRGQQVTLSCSPISGHRSVSWYQQTPGQGLQFLFEYFSETQRNKGNFPGRFSGRQFSNSRSEMNVSTLELGDSALYLCASSPLSTGVNTEAFFGQGTRLTVV.

The rearrangement links TRBV25-1 to TRBJ2-2; 9 bases are shared with TRBD1. CDR1 MGHDK and CDR2 SYGVNS come from the germline V gene. V shed 11 bases, J shed 0 bases, and the junction held 4 bases outside the gene matches. The CDR3 extends over 14 amino acids. The CDR3 DNA follows: TGTGCCGGACAGGGGATCTCGAACACCGGGGAGCTGTTTTTT. Its translation: CAGQGISNTGELFF.

V is TRBV5-1 and J is TRBJ2-5; 7 nucleotides agree with TRBD2. The V and J ends lost 4 bases and 4 bases, in that order; junction bases with no gene match: 10. The germline gives CDR1 SGHRS, CDR2 YFSETQ. This CDR3 is built from 15 residues. The CDR3 DNA follows: TGCGCCAGCAGCGCCGGACTAGTACTCGGAGAGACCCAGTACTTC. Translation: CASSAGLVLGETQYF. Combining the CDR3 with reference TRBV5-1 and TRBJ2-5 gives the whole variable domain KAGVTQTPRYLIKTRGQQVTLSCSPISGHRSVSWYQQTPGQGLQFLFEYFSETQRNKGNFPGRFSGRQFSNSRSEMNVSTLELGDSALYLCASSAGLVLGETQYFGPGTRLLVL.

The V call is TRBV7-2, the J call TRBJ1-1, with 9 bases that match TRBD1. Trimming at V came to 5 bases and at J to 4 bases, leaving 5 bases not matched to a gene. Germline V CDR1 and CDR2: SGHTA, FQGNSA. This CDR3 region has 14 residues. The CDR3 nucleotides are TGTGCCAGCAGCCAGACAGGGGGGAGCACTGAAGCTTTCTTT. It is translated as CASSQTGGSTEAFF.

The chain carries TRBV4-2 and TRBJ1-4; no clear D. CDR3 length equals 13 residues. Trimming took off 4 bases at V and 8 bases at J, with 11 bases between the two ends. Per germline, CDR1 LGHNA and CDR2 YNFKEQ. CDR3 sequence reads: CASSPTRPEKLFF. For the CDR3, the DNA is TGTGCCAGCAGCCCGACTCGGCCGGAAAAACTGTTTTTT.

This sequence joins TRBV5-6 and TRBJ2-7; no clear D. The CDR3 consists of 15 residues. The germline V and J ends were trimmed by 0 bases and 3 bases, with 13 bases remaining between them. Looked up from germline, CDR1 is SGHDT and CDR2 is YYEEEE. In DNA form, the CDR3 reads TGTGCCAGCAGCTTGGTTGGGCGTGAAGGCTACGAGCAGTACTTC. Translated: CASSLVGREGYEQYF.

As DNA, the CDR3 is TGTGCCAGCAAGTCAGGGGACAGGGATAACATTCAGTACTTC. Its protein is CASKSGDRDNIQYF. The gene calls are TRBV27 and TRBJ2-4; 9 nucleotides match TRBD1. V was pared by 7 bases and J by 7 bases, with 8 bases of the junction left unmatched. The germline CDR1 and CDR2 sequences are MNHEY and SMNVEV (reference sequence). The CDR3 has 14 amino acids.

CDR3 loop: CASSDTGTGYGEQFF. The CDR3 DNA follows: TGTGCCAGCAGTGACACCGGGACAGGGTACGGTGAGCAGTTCTTC. V gene TRBV2 combines with J gene TRBJ2-1, with TRBD1 identical over 9 bases. Per germline, CDR1 SNHLY and CDR2 FYNNEI. Unmatched junction bases numbered 9, after V lost 3 bases and J lost 9 bases. There are 15 residues in the CDR3.

The rearrangement uses TRBV19 and TRBJ1-1; D gene unclear. The CDR3 totals 12 residues. The germline V gene has CDR1 LNHDA and CDR2 SQIVND (reference sequence). V was pared by 6 bases and J by 1 base, with 6 bases between. The CDR3 sequence: CASRVANTEAFF. In DNA, the CDR3 is TGTGCCAGTAGGGTGGCGAACACTGAAGCTTTCTTT. Supplemented by reference TRBV19 and TRBJ1-1, the full variable domain reads DGGITQSPKYLFRKEGQNVTLSCEQNLNHDAMYWYRQDPGQGLRLIYYSQIVNDFQKGDIAEGYSVSREKKESFPLTVTSAQKNPTAFYLCASRVANTEAFFGQGTRLTVV.

The rearrangement uses TRBV24-1 and TRBJ2-1; D call uncertain. The V gene lost 1 base and the J gene lost 6 bases, with 9 bases spanning the gap. Per the germline V gene, CDR1 is KGHDR and CDR2 is SFDVKD. This CDR3 is built from 14 residues. The CDR3 DNA reads as TGTGCCACCAGTGATTTACGCTCGGGCAATGAGCAGTTCTTC. Translating gives CATSDLRSGNEQFF.

The chain is built from TRBV9 and TRBJ2-7; possible D gene TRBD1, 6 bases. The CDR3 sequence is 14 residues long. Trimming cost V 0 bases and J 6 bases, with 13 bases left between them. Per the germline V gene, CDR1 is SGDLS and CDR2 is YYNGEE. Here the CDR3 reads CASSVGRGWGEQYF. The CDR3 DNA reads TGTGCCAGCAGCGTAGGTAGGGGGTGGGGCGAGCAGTACTTC.

CDR3 amino acids: CASTLTGFSGNTIYF. CDR3 coding DNA: TGCGCCAGCACTCTGACAGGGTTCTCTGGAAACACCATATATTTT. The chain combines TRBV5-1 with TRBJ1-3; 7 bases align to TRBD1. Unmatched junction bases numbered 6, after V lost 6 bases and J lost 0 bases. Germline lookup yields CDR1 SGHRS and CDR2 YFSETQ. CDR3 length: 15 residues. The full variable domain, rest sourced from reference TRBV5-1 and TRBJ1-3, is KAGVTQTPRYLIKTRGQQVTLSCSPISGHRSVSWYQQTPGQGLQFLFEYFSETQRNKGNFPGRFSGRQFSNSRSEMNVSTLELGDSALYLCASTLTGFSGNTIYFGEGSWLTVV.

The gene calls are TRBV19 and TRBJ1-1, with 8 bases lining up with TRBD1. V gave up 4 bases and J gave up 6 bases; unmatched junction bases: 10. CDR3 length: 15 amino acids. The germline V gene encodes CDR1 LNHDA and CDR2 SQIVND (reference sequence). The DNA of the CDR3 is TGTGCCAGTAGTAACACGGACAGGGCGGTGTCTGAAGCTTTCTTT. Residues: CASSNTDRAVSEAFF.